The next 11 T cell receptor beta chains were all read from a single sample in a study of cytomegalovirus exposure and HLA in healthy donors. Researchers ran the PCR with 60 Vbeta and 13 Jbeta primers. Generated by immunoSEQ multiplex PCR, the TCRdb table keeps only in-frame clones and is missing some. The repertoire holds 150,000 to 170,000 clones, with approximately 80% as singletons. The sequenced sample was PBMCs. These receptors were obtained from a man between 25 and 39 years old in good health and CMV-seropositive.

V and J are TRBV6-5 and TRBJ2-1; 9 positions agree with TRBD2. J lost 8 bases, V lost 5 bases, and 10 bases had no gene match. The CDR3 extends over 15 amino acids. CDR1 is MNHEY and CDR2 is SVGAGI in the germline V gene. The CDR3 bases are TGTGCCAGCAGTACCGGGACTAGCTCTCGGGATGAGCAGTTCTTC. Translation: CASSTGTSSRDEQFF.

The CDR3, as DNA: TGTGCCAGCAGCTTGAAGAAGGGGGGGAATGAAAAACTGTTTTTT. This sequence encodes CASSLKKGGNEKLFF. The J gene is TRBJ1-4, the V gene TRBV5-4, with D perhaps matching TRBD1 (6 bases). CDR1 SGHNT and CDR2 YYREEE come from the germline V gene (reference sequence). The germline V and J ends were trimmed by 1 base and 5 bases, with 12 bases remaining between them. This CDR3 is 15 amino acids long.

The table lists this clone with a few counts. The gene calls are TRBV5-6 and TRBJ1-4; 10 nucleotides align to TRBD1. The CDR3 is 16 amino acids. Germline loops: CDR1 SGHDT, CDR2 YYEEEE. Trimming cost V 4 bases and J 5 bases; bases outside gene matches: 8. CDR3 sequence: CASSPMTTGGNEKLFF. Written as DNA, the CDR3 is TGTGCCAGCAGCCCCATGACGACAGGGGGCAATGAAAAACTGTTTTTT.

This clone was observed a single time. The rearrangement uses TRBV28 and TRBJ1-1; D is undetermined. CDR1 is MDHEN, CDR2 SYDVKM, per germline. Trimming stripped 2 bases from V and 5 bases from J, with 15 bases between. The CDR3 covers 15 residues. CDR3 in DNA: TGTGCCAGCAGTTTACGGGTGGAAAAAGGAACTGAAGCTTTCTTT. It specifies CASSLRVEKGTEAFF.

For the CDR3, the DNA is TGTGCCAGCAGCTGGCCTAGCGGGAGTGCGGGAGATACGCAGTATTTT. Protein: CASSWPSGSAGDTQYF. This rearrangement joins TRBV9 to TRBJ2-3, with 10 bases aligning to TRBD2. CDR3 length equals 16 residues. With V trimmed by 4 bases and J by 5 bases, 10 bases remained unmatched. CDR1 SGDLS and CDR2 YYNGEE come from the germline V gene.

This clone has just a few counts. This chain joins TRBV7-9 and TRBJ2-1; D remains ambiguous. V was shortened by 2 bases and J by 3 bases, with 11 bases between the two germline ends. The germline V gene encodes CDR1 SEHNR and CDR2 FQNEAQ (reference sequence). The CDR3 is 15 amino acids. This CDR3 is CASSLLWHDYNEQFF. Here the CDR3 DNA reads TGTGCCAGCAGCTTATTGTGGCACGACTACAATGAGCAGTTCTTC.

V usage is TRBV7-9 and J usage is TRBJ1-2; TRBD1 is a possible D gene (6 bases). In germline, CDR1 is SEHNR, CDR2 FQNEAQ (reference sequence). This CDR3 region has 14 residues. V was clipped by 6 bases and J by 11 bases, with 22 bases between them. This CDR3 is CASRDDRIRSWYTF. CDR3 nucleotide sequence: TGTGCCAGCAGGGATGACAGGATTCGGAGTTGGTACACCTTC.

The chain links TRBV25-1 to TRBJ1-4; 7 nucleotides agree with TRBD1. V trimming: 1 base; J trimming: 7 bases; junction bases outside the gene matches: 3. The length of the CDR3 is 14 residues. Germline V gene data show CDR1 as MGHDK and CDR2 as SYGVNS. CDR3 DNA sequence: TGTGCCAGCAGTGAATGGTCAGGGGGTGAAAAACTGTTTTTT. Protein: CASSEWSGGEKLFF.

The V and J genes are TRBV4-2 and TRBJ2-3; a possible D gene is TRBD2 (6 bases). CDR1 and CDR2 from the germline V gene are LGHNA and YNFKEQ. The CDR3 covers 15 residues. Trimming stripped 3 bases from V and 5 bases from J, with 15 bases between. The CDR3 is CASSHLPKAGDTQYF. CDR3 nucleotides: TGTGCCAGCAGCCACCTGCCCAAAGCGGGAGATACGCAGTATTTT.

V usage is TRBV28 and J usage is TRBJ1-2; D may be TRBD1 (6 bases). CDR1 MDHEN and CDR2 SYDVKM come from the germline V gene. There are 15 residues in the CDR3. Trimming pared 3 bases from V and 4 bases from J, leaving 15 bases between. CDR3: CASSFRGRLAYGYTF. CDR3 in DNA: TGTGCCAGCAGTTTCAGGGGCCGCCTTGCCTATGGCTACACCTTC.

This chain connects TRBV13 to TRBJ2-3, with 7 nucleotides matching TRBD2. This CDR3 has 15 residues. Germline V gene lookup returns CDR1 PRHDT and CDR2 FYEKMQ (reference sequence). The junction had 9 bases not matched to a gene; V was cut back by 5 bases and J by 4 bases. The CDR3, as DNA: TGTGCCAGCAGCCGCCGCGGGAGTGGTGCAGATACGCAGTATTTT. Translated, it gives CASSRRGSGADTQYF.